One and the same sample provided the 28 T cell receptor beta chains below, sequenced in a study of monozygotic twins with inflammatory bowel disease. TCRdb processed the 5' RACE reads again and assigns one entry to each CDR3 protein, with no DNA. The repertoire shows fewer than 350,000 distinct CDR3 sequences; the top ten hold around 2%. The sequencing input was blood. The receptor set was obtained from a human donor with ulcerative colitis or Crohn's disease, or a healthy co-twin of an affected twin (not recorded which).

The gene calls are TRBV20-1 and TRBJ1-2; TCRdb's D gene call, TRBD1, goes unchecked for lack of DNA. Germline CDR1 is DFQATT and CDR2 is SNEGSKA (reference sequence). The CDR3 loop spans 15 amino acids. CDR3 in amino acids: CSAVTRGGEVHGYTF.

This chain uses TRBV20-1 with TRBJ2-7; the D call of TRBD2 rests on TCRdb alone, since no DNA is present to check it. Germline CDR1 DFQATT, CDR2 SNEGSKA (reference sequence). The CDR3 has 14 residues. The CDR3 protein is CSAVVLAGGYEQYF.

J is TRBJ2-1 and V is TRBV11-2; the D gene TCRdb calls, TRBD1, cannot be checked with no DNA. CDR3 length equals 15 residues. Germline CDR1 reads SGHAT; CDR2 reads FQNNGV. This chain's CDR3 is CASSLSTGGLNEQFF. The whole variable domain, filled in from reference TRBV11-2 and TRBJ2-1, reads EAGVAQSPRYKIIEKRQSVAFWCNPISGHATLYWYQQILGQGPKLLIQFQNNGVVDDSQLPKDRFSAERLKGVDSTLKIQPAKLEDSAVYLCASSLSTGGLNEQFFGPGTRLTVL.

The chain couples TRBV20-1 to TRBJ2-3; without DNA, the TCRdb call of TRBD2 cannot be checked. There are 17 residues in the CDR3. The germline V gene encodes CDR1 DFQATT and CDR2 SNEGSKA (reference sequence). The chain's CDR3 is CSARDPIRDSNTDTQYF.

This chain joins TRBV4-1 and TRBJ1-6. CDR1 and CDR2 (germline): MGHRA, YSYEKL. This CDR3 contains 13 residues. The CDR3 spells CASSHTAVSPLHF.

The chain carries TRBV7-9 and TRBJ2-1; TCRdb outputs TRBD2, but without DNA this stays unchecked. From germline, CDR1 is SEHNR and CDR2 FQNEAQ (reference sequence). The CDR3 consists of 17 residues. CDR3 residues: CASSPIRRGASYNEQFF.

The CDR3 loop is CSARAPGGTGELFF. The chain employs TRBV20-1 and TRBJ2-2; TCRdb's assignment of TRBD1 cannot be checked, as there is no DNA. The CDR3 runs to 14 residues. Germline loops: CDR1 DFQATT, CDR2 SNEGSKA (reference sequence).

The J gene is TRBJ1-1, the V gene TRBV7-2. CDR1 SGHTA and CDR2 FQGNSA come from the germline V gene. The CDR3 extends over 13 amino acids. The CDR3 sequence: CASRPAGLAEAFF.

The rearrangement links TRBV28 to TRBJ2-6; TCRdb's D call of TRBD1 is untestable without DNA. Germline assignment: CDR1 MDHEN and CDR2 SYDVKM. The CDR3 loop spans 17 amino acids. CDR3 sequence reads: CASSLGVSSSGANVLTF.

V is TRBV7-8 and J is TRBJ1-1. Germline V gives CDR1 SGHVS, CDR2 FQNEAQ. CDR3 length equals 11 residues. This chain's CDR3 is CASSLFSEAFF.

The V call is TRBV6-1, the J call TRBJ1-2. The germline V gene encodes CDR1 MNHNS and CDR2 SASEGT. The CDR3 has 15 residues. This chain's CDR3 is CASSERRADLYGYTF.

The chain combines TRBV19 with TRBJ1-1; lacking DNA, the TRBD1 call made by TCRdb goes unchecked. Germline lookup yields CDR1 LNHDA and CDR2 SQIVND (reference sequence). The CDR3 is made up of 17 amino acids. This CDR3 reads CASSIPQGWGPGTEAFF.

V is TRBV5-1 and J is TRBJ2-7; TCRdb outputs TRBD2, but without DNA this stays unchecked. The CDR3 loop spans 13 amino acids. In germline, CDR1 is SGHRS, CDR2 YFSETQ. CDR3 amino acids: CASSLLASSEQYF.

This chain connects TRBV4-1 to TRBJ2-3; TCRdb selects TRBD2, and the lack of DNA leaves this call unchecked. Germline V CDR1 and CDR2: MGHRA, YSYEKL. The CDR3 runs to 17 residues. The CDR3 reads CASSRTPGLGRSDTQYF.

The CDR3 loop is CASRDSGYSGNTIYF. This chain uses TRBV28 with TRBJ1-3. Germline CDR1 is MDHEN and CDR2 is SYDVKM. CDR3 length: 15 residues.

This chain uses TRBV12-3 or TRBV12-4 with TRBJ2-1. CDR3 size: 14 residues. This CDR3 reads CASSLSGGDNEQFF.

The chain uses TRBV20-1 and TRBJ2-1. The germline CDR1 and CDR2 sequences are DFQATT and SNEGSKA (reference sequence). The CDR3 has 12 amino acids. CDR3 protein: CSVLVTGNEQFF.

CDR3 amino acids: CASSFPRTGMFYNEQFF. The V and J genes are TRBV28 and TRBJ2-1; TCRdb gives TRBD1 as the D gene, but with no DNA this cannot be confirmed. This CDR3 contains 17 residues. CDR1 is MDHEN and CDR2 is SYDVKM in the germline V gene.

V and J are TRBV20-1 and TRBJ2-2. The CDR3 extends over 14 amino acids. Germline-derived CDR1 and CDR2 are DFQATT and SNEGSKA (reference sequence). The CDR3 sequence: CSARARVGTGELFF.

The chain combines TRBV18 with TRBJ2-3. This CDR3 has 13 residues. In germline, CDR1 is KGHSH, CDR2 LQKENI. CDR3 sequence: CASSMVSTDTQYF.

The genes are TRBV5-1 and TRBJ1-2; checking the TCRdb D call of TRBD1 is not possible without DNA. CDR1 and CDR2 from the germline V gene are SGHRS and YFSETQ. The CDR3 is 15 residues long. CDR3 residues: CASSLEGGPNYGYTF.

The chain recombines TRBV7-2 with TRBJ2-2. The length of the CDR3 is 16 residues. Looked up from germline, CDR1 is SGHTA and CDR2 is FQGNSA. This chain's CDR3 is CASSLLGLQNTGELFF.

The rearrangement uses TRBV18 and TRBJ1-4; TCRdb's D call of TRBD1 is untestable without DNA. CDR3 length equals 15 residues. In germline, CDR1 is KGHSH, CDR2 LQKENI. The CDR3 sequence is CASSPTGTGLEKLFF.

The genes are TRBV12-3 or TRBV12-4 and TRBJ1-1; TCRdb gives TRBD1 as the D gene, but with no DNA this cannot be confirmed. The CDR3 consists of 13 residues. CDR3: CAGSFRGLAEAFF.

The V gene is TRBV27, the J gene TRBJ2-1; absent DNA, TCRdb's TRBD1 call cannot be checked. The CDR3 totals 13 residues. Germline loops: CDR1 MNHEY, CDR2 SMNVEV (reference sequence). This chain's CDR3 is CASRRQGNNEQFF.

The rearrangement joins TRBV5-4 to TRBJ2-3. The CDR3 contains 14 residues. Per the germline V gene, CDR1 is SGHNT and CDR2 is YYREEE (reference sequence). This CDR3 reads CASSSRRGTDTQYF.

The V and J genes are TRBV20-1 and TRBJ1-5; the TRBD1 assignment by TCRdb is unverifiable without DNA. From germline, CDR1 is DFQATT and CDR2 SNEGSKA (reference sequence). The CDR3 loop spans 16 amino acids. Here the CDR3 reads CSARDGMDRRNQPQHF.

The chain joins TRBV9 to TRBJ2-1; absent DNA, TCRdb's TRBD2 call cannot be checked. The CDR3 runs to 18 residues. Germline lookup yields CDR1 SGDLS and CDR2 YYNGEE. CDR3 residues: CASKAGPSTSNSYNEQFF.